A selection of T cell receptor beta chains follows, all from one sample in a study of blood T cell repertoires in COVID-19. Data came from immunoSEQ multiplex PCR; TCRdb stores just in-frame clones and leaves some out. The data hold around 300,000 clones, with 89% observed a single time. The source material was PBMCs or T cells enriched from blood (not recorded which). The receptors were sampled from a woman aged 40 to 49 who had recovered from COVID-19. Both conserved end residues are part of each CDR3. The D gene is left open where the match is weak. Not all rows give a size; the values are once, few, many and, for expanded clones, a class.

clone_size j_call d_call v_call cdr3_nt cdr3_aa
few TRBJ1-1 . TRBV19 TGTGCCAGTAGACCCTCGGGGGACACTGAAGCTTTCTTT CASRPSGDTEAFF
. TRBJ2-7 TRBD2 TRBV3-1/TRBV3-2 TGTGCCAGCAGCCAAGGGGTCAGACTAGCGGGAACCTACGAGCAGTACTTC CASSQGVRLAGTYEQYF
. TRBJ1-6 TRBD1 TRBV10-3 TGTGCCATCAGGACAGGGGGCTCTAATTCACCCCTCCACTTT CAIRTGGSNSPLHF
. TRBJ1-5 . TRBV19 TGTGCCAGTAGTCATCCACGCAGGGGTGCCAATCAGCCCCAGCATTTT CASSHPRRGANQPQHF
. TRBJ1-1 . TRBV5-1 TGCGCCAGCAGTCCCCATCCAGGGAAAAGGAACACTGAAGCTTTCTTT CASSPHPGKRNTEAFF
. TRBJ2-7 . TRBV11-3 TGTGCCAGCAGCTTAGATGCCAGCGTGCCAGGGGAGCAGTACTTC CASSLDASVPGEQYF
. TRBJ1-5 TRBD1 TRBV7-2 TGTGCCAGCAGCCTTAGGGTCGTAGGGGGCTTGGAGCCCCAGCATTTT CASSLRVVGGLEPQHF
. TRBJ2-7 TRBD2 TRBV7-2 TGTGCCAGCAGCCCCCGACTAGCGGGTTCCTACGAGCAGTACTTC CASSPRLAGSYEQYF
. TRBJ1-5 TRBD1 TRBV18 TGTGCCAGCTCACAGGGACAGGGAGGCAATCAGCCCCAGCATTTT CASSQGQGGNQPQHF
. TRBJ2-7 . TRBV6-5 TGTGCCAGTGCTGGGGGGGCCTCCTACGAGCAGTACTTC CASAGGASYEQYF
. TRBJ1-2 . TRBV3-1/TRBV3-2 TGTGCCAGCAGCCAAGGTCTGGCGACCAATTTGGGCGGCTACACCTTC CASSQGLATNLGGYTF
. TRBJ2-1 TRBD2 TRBV10-3 TGTGCCATCATCCCGGGACTAGCGGGGGGATTTTACTCCTACAATGAGCAGTTCTTC CAIIPGLAGGFYSYNEQFF
once TRBJ2-1 . TRBV7-8 TGTGCCAGCAGCTTAGGGGGTAGCGGCACTTACAATGAGCAGTTCTTC CASSLGGSGTYNEQFF
. TRBJ2-1 TRBD1 TRBV2 TGTGCCAGCGCGGACAGGGGGGACGGTGAGCAGTTCTTC CASADRGDGEQFF
. TRBJ1-1 TRBD1 TRBV7-8 TGTGCCAGCAGCATAGGGAACAGGGGAAGTGCTTTCTTT CASSIGNRGSAFF
once TRBJ2-1 . TRBV10-3 TGTGCCATCAGTGAGTCCTCCGTCGGCAATGAGCAGTTCTTC CAISESSVGNEQFF
. TRBJ2-7 . TRBV14 TGTGCCAGCAGCCGGACAGTGTACGAGCAGTACTTC CASSRTVYEQYF
. TRBJ2-6 . TRBV24-1 TGTGCCACCAGTGATTCAGGGGCTGGGGCCAACGTCCTGACTTTC CATSDSGAGANVLTF
. TRBJ2-7 TRBD2 TRBV20-1 TGCAGTGCGAGTCTAGGTCCGGGACTAGCGGGCTACGAGCAGTACTTC CSASLGPGLAGYEQYF